The sequence of this TCR beta chain was determined in a study of blood T cell repertoires in COVID-19. Original processing methods: The assay estimated nucleated cells by amplifying reference gene primers. The assay was immunoSEQ multiplex PCR, and TCRdb's table has in-frame clones only and misses some. The V and J calls and clone size were taken over from that table, and D and trimming were inferred from the DNA. The table lists about 200,000 clones, 86% of them singletons, with around 5% in the top ten. Researchers sorted participants into cohorts using their self-reported clinical history. CDR3 length: 15 amino acids. Trimming removed 6 bases from V and 4 bases from J, with 17 bases in between. Looked up from germline, CDR1 is MDHEN and CDR2 is SYDVKM.

The sequence was collected from a man in his forties or fifties with acute COVID-19. The chain has TRBV28 and TRBJ2-3, with a weak D call TRBD2 (6 bases). The sequenced material came from PBMCs or T cells enriched from blood (not recorded which). CDR3 residues: CASSRTRLGPDTQYF. DNA of the CDR3: TGTGCCAGCAGCCGGACCCGACTAGGCCCAGATACGCAGTATTTT.